The source of this T cell receptor beta chain is a study of T cell responses to AZD1222 COVID-19 vaccine. This clone has only one observation. Its antigen is currently unknown. The CDR3 spans 14 residues. V shed 6 bases, J shed 4 bases, and the junction held 4 bases outside the gene matches. Germline CDR1 MNHEY, CDR2 SVGEGT. Findings and caveats of the study: Among AZD1222 vaccinees, only six or seven were seropositive at baseline. Two AZD1222 administrations were followed by greater Spike-specific TCR breadth and depth. Clonal diversity may have been underestimated, and the donors were mostly white British, with more females than males. None of the repertoires were sampled until the peak T cell response had passed.

The assay was immunoSEQ multiplex PCR, and TCRdb's table has in-frame clones only and misses some. The sample holds approximately 140,000 clones, more than 85% seen once. This chain uses TRBV6-2 or TRBV6-3 with TRBJ2-3; TRBD2 aligns across 10 bases. The sample in question was peripheral blood, obtained on day 0 of AZD1222 vaccination. This TCR derives from an adult in good health. The CDR3 nucleotides read TGTGCCAGCAGCTCTAGCGGGAGCCCAGATACGCAGTATTTT. As protein: CASSSSGSPDTQYF.